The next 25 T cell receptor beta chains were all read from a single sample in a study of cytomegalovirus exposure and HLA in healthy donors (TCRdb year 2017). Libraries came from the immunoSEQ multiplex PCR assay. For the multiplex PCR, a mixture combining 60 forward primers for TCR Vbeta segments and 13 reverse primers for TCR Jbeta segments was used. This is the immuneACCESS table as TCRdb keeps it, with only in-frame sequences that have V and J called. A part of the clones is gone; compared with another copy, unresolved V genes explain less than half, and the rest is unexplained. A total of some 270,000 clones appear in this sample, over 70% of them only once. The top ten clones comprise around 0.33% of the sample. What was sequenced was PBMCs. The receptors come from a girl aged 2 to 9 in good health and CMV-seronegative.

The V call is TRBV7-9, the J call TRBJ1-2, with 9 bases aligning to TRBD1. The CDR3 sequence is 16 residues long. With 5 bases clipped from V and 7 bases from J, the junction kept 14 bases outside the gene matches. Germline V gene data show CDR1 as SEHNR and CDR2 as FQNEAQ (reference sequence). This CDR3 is CASSPGTGMFQGGYTF. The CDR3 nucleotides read TGTGCCAGCAGCCCCGGGACAGGGATGTTTCAAGGTGGCTACACCTTC.

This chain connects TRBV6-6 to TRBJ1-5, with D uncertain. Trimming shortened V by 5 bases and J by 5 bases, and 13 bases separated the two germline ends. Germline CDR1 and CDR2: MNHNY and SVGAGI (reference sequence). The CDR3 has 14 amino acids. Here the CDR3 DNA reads TGTGCCAGCAGTCCGACCGACATGGATCAGCCCCAGCATTTT. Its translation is CASSPTDMDQPQHF.

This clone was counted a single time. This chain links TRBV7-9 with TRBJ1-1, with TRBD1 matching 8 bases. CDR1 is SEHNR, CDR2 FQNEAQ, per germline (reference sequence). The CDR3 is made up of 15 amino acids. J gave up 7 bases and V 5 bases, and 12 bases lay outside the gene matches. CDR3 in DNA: TGTGCCAGCAGCGTCGGACAGGGCAGGTGGGATGAAGCTTTCTTT. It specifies CASSVGQGRWDEAFF.

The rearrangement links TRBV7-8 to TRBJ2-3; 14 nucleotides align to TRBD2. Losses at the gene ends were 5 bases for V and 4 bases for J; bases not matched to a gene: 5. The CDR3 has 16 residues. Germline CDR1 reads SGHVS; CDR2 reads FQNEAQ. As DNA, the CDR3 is TGTGCCAGCAGCCTCGAGGGACTAGCGGGAGCAGATACGCAGTATTTT. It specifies CASSLEGLAGADTQYF.

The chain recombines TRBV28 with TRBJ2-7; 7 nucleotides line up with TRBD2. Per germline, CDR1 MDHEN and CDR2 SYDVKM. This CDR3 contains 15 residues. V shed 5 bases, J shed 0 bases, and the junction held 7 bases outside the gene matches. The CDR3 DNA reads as TGTGCCAGCAGTCTTGGCCGGGACTACTCCTACGAGCAGTACTTC. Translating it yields CASSLGRDYSYEQYF. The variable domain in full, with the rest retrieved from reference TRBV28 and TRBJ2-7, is DVKVTQSSRYLVKRTGEKVFLECVQDMDHENMFWYRQDPGLGLRLIYFSYDVKMKEKGDIPEGYSVSREKKERFSLILESASTNQTSMYLCASSLGRDYSYEQYFGPGTRLTVT.

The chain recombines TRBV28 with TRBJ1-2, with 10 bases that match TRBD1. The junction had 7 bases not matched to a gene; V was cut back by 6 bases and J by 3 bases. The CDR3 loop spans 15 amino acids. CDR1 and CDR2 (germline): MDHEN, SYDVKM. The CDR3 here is CASRSSTGGDYGYTF. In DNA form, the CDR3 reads TGTGCCAGCAGGTCCTCGACAGGGGGCGACTATGGCTACACCTTC.

CDR3 sequence (DNA): TGTGCTAGTGGTTTGGATAGACAGGGCACAAAGAATCAGCCCCAGCATTTT. It encodes CASGLDRQGTKNQPQHF. The chain joins TRBV12-5 to TRBJ1-5; the match to TRBD1 covers 7 bases. The germline V gene encodes CDR1 LGHNT and CDR2 FRNRAP. V was clipped by 1 base and J by 4 bases; unmatched bases: 10. This CDR3 contains 17 residues.

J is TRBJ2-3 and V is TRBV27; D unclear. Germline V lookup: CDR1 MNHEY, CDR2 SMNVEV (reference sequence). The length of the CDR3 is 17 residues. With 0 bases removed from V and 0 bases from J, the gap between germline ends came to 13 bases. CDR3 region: CASSLSLVSSSTDTQYF. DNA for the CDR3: TGTGCCAGCAGTTTATCCCTAGTCTCTTCTAGCACAGATACGCAGTATTTT.

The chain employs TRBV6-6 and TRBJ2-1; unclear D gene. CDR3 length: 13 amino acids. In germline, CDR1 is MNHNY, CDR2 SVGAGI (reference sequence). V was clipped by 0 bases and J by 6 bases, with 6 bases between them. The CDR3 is CASSYSSVNEQFF. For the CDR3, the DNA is TGTGCCAGCAGTTACTCGAGTGTCAATGAGCAGTTCTTC.

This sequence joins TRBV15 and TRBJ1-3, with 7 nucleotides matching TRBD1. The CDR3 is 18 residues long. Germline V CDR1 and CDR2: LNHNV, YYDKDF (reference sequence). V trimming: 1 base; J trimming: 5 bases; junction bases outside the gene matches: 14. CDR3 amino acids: CATSRGYRGLILRNTIYF. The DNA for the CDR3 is TGTGCCACCAGCAGAGGTTACAGGGGCTTGATCTTGCGAAACACCATATATTTT.

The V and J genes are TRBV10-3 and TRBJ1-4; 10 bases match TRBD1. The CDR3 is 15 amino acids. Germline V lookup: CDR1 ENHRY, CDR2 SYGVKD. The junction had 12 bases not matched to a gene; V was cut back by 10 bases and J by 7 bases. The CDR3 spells CASRRTGGSGEKLFF. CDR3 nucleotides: TGTGCCAGCCGCCGGACAGGGGGTTCGGGTGAAAAACTGTTTTTT.

The CDR3 coding sequence is TGCGCCAGCAGGAGGAGCAACGGGGAGCTGTTTTTT. Its translation is CASRRSNGELFF. This rearrangement joins TRBV4-1 to TRBJ2-2; D gene ambiguous. CDR3 length: 12 residues. The V end lost 6 bases, the J end lost 7 bases, and 9 bases lay between the germline ends. The germline CDR1 and CDR2 sequences are MGHRA and YSYEKL.

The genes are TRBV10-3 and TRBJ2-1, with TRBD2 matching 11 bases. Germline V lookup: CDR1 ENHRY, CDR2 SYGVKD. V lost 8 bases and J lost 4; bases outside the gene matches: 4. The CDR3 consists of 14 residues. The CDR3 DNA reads TGTGCCATCGAGGGGACTAGCGGATACAATGAGCAGTTCTTC. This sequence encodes CAIEGTSGYNEQFF.

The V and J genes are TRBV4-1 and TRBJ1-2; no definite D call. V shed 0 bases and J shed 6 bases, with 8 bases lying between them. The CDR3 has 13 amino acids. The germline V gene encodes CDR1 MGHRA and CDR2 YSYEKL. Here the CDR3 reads CASSQDRKNGYTF. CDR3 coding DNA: TGCGCCAGCAGCCAAGACAGGAAAAATGGCTACACCTTC.

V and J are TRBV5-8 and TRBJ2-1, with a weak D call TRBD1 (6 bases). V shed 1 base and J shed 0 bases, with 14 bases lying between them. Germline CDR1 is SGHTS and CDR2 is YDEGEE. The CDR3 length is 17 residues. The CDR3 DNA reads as TGTGCCAGCAGCTTGCGGTGGGGGCAAAGCTCCTACAATGAGCAGTTCTTC. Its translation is CASSLRWGQSSYNEQFF.

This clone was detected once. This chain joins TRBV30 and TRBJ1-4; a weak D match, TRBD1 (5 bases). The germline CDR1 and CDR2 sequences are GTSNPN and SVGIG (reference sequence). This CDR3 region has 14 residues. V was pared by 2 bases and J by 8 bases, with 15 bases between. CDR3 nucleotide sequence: TGTGCCTGGAGTATAGATTCCAACAGGGAAAAACTGTTTTTT. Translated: CAWSIDSNREKLFF.

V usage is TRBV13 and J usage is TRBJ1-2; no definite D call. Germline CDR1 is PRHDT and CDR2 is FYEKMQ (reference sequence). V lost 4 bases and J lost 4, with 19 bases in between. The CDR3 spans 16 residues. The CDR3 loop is CASSSYPPGLSYGYTF. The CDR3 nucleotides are TGTGCCAGCAGCTCTTATCCCCCAGGCCTCAGCTATGGCTACACCTTC.

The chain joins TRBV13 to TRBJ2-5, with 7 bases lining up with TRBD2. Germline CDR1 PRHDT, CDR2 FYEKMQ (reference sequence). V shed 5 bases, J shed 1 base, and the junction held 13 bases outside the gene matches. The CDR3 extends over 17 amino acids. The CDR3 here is CASSPLGRAGSQETQYF. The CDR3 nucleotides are TGTGCCAGCAGCCCATTAGGGAGAGCGGGAAGCCAAGAGACCCAGTACTTC.

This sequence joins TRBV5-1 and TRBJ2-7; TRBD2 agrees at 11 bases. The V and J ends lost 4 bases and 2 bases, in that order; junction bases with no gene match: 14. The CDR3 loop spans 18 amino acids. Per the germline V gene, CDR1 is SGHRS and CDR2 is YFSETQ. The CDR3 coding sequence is TGCGCCAGCAGCCAGAAGGATCGACTAGCGGGGTCCCCCTACGAGCAGTACTTC. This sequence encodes CASSQKDRLAGSPYEQYF.

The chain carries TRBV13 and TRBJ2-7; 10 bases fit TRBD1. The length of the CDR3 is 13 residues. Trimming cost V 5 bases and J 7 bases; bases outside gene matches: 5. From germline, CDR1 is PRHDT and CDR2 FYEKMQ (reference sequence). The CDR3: CASSPRTGGEQYF. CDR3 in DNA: TGTGCCAGCAGCCCCCGGACAGGGGGAGAGCAGTACTTC.

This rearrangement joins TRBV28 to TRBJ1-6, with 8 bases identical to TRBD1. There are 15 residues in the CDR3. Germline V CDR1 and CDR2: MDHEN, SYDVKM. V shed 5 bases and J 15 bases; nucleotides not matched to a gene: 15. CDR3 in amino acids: CASSPGTGPTGGLHF. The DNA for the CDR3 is TGTGCCAGCAGTCCCGGGACAGGCCCCACGGGGGGCCTCCACTTT.

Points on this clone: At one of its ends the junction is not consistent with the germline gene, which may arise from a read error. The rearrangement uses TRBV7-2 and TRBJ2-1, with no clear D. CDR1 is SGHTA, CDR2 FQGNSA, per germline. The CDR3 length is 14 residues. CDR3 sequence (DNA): TGTGCCAGCAGTCGTTACGGTTTTGAGTATGATCGAATCTTC. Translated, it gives CASSRYGFEYDRIF.

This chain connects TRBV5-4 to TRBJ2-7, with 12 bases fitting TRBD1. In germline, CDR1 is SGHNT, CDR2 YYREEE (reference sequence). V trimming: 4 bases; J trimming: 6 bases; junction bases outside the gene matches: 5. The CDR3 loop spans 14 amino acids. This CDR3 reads CASSRDRGPSEQYF. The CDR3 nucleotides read TGTGCCAGCAGCCGGGACAGGGGGCCTTCCGAGCAGTACTTC.

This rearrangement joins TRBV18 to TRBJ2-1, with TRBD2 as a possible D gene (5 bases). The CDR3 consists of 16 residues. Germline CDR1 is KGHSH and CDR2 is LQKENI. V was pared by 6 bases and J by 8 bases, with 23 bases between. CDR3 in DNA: TGTGCCAGCTCGTCATCGGGGTTAGGGCGCTGGGATGAGCAGTTCTTC. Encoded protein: CASSSSGLGRWDEQFF. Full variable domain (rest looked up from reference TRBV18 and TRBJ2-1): NAGVMQNPRHLVRRRGQEARLRCSPMKGHSHVYWYRQLPEEGLKFMVYLQKENIIDESGMPKERFSAEFPKEGPSILRIQQVVRGDSAAYFCASSSSGLGRWDEQFFGPGTRLTVL.

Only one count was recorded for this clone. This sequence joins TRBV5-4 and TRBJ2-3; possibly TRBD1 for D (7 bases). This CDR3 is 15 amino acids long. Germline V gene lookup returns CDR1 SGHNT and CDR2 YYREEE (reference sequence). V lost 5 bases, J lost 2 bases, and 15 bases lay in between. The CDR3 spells CASSEMEGATDTQYF. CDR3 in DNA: TGTGCCAGCAGTGAAATGGAGGGGGCCACAGATACGCAGTATTTT.